This T cell receptor (beta chain) was captured by sequencing in a study of T cell changes during pregnancy in multiple sclerosis. This CDR3 contains 13 residues. Germline-derived CDR1 and CDR2 are PRHDT and FYEKMQ (reference sequence). Unmatched junction bases numbered 9, after V lost 4 bases and J lost 13 bases. The repertoire was sequenced with immunoSEQ multiplex PCR; TCRdb's copy has only in-frame clones and lacks some. The table has about 25,000 clones, 90% seen once. This sample comprised CD8+ T cells from peripheral blood mononuclear cells, obtained in the third trimester of pregnancy. The genes are TRBV13 and TRBJ1-4, with TRBD1 identical over 7 bases. The sequence came from a female donor in good health, enrolled as a control in a pregnancy study. The CDR3 DNA reads as TGTGCCAGCAGCTCGGGACAGTCCGGTTTACTGTTTTTT. Protein sequence: CASSSGQSGLLFF.